The clone carrying this TCR beta chain appeared a single time. The target antigen is unknown. V shed 0 bases and J shed 4 bases, with 7 bases lying between them. The CDR3 extends over 13 amino acids. Germline V CDR1 and CDR2: GTSNPN, SVGIG (reference sequence). Both 60 Vbeta primers and 13 Jbeta primers went into the PCR. Sequencing was performed with immunoSEQ multiplex PCR; in TCRdb, only in-frame clones are kept and a portion is missing. Here the sample spans some 180,000 clones, roughly 85% being singletons. These data originate in a study of cytomegalovirus exposure and HLA in healthy donors. Donors consisted of healthy bone marrow donors. Study conclusions and caveats: A highly shared variant cluster was judged a likely technical artifact.

The TCR comes from a woman aged 50 to 60 in good health and CMV-seronegative. The V and J genes are TRBV30 and TRBJ1-5; D not resolved. The sequencing sample was made of PBMCs. CDR3 in DNA: TGTGCCTGGAGTGTAAACGGGAATCAGCCCCAGCATTTT. This encodes CAWSVNGNQPQHF.